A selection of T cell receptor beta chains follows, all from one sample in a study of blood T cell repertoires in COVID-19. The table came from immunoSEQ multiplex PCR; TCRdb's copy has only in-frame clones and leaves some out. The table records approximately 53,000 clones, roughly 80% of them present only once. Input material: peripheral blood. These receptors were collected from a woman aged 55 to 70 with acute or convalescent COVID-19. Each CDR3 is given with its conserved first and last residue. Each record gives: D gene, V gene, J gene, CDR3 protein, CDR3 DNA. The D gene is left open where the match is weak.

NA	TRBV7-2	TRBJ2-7	CASSSWRQPARDEQYF	TGTGCCAGCAGCTCCTGGAGACAGCCCGCTCGGGACGAGCAGTACTTC
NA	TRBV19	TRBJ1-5	CASTNREGSSNQPQHF	TGTGCCAGTACCAACCGGGAGGGCAGTAGCAATCAGCCCCAGCATTTT
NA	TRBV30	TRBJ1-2	CAWTPGGYGYTF	TGTGCCTGGACCCCCGGCGGCTATGGCTACACCTTC
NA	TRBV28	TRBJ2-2	CASSLSLGLIQNTGELFF	TGTGCCAGCAGTTTATCGTTGGGCCTTATACAGAACACCGGGGAGCTGTTTTTT
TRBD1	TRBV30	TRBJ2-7	CAWARDRNYEQYF	TGTGCCTGGGCCCGGGACAGAAACTACGAGCAGTACTTC
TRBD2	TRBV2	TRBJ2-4	CASSDKSSGGAGIQYF	TGTGCCAGCAGTGATAAGAGTAGCGGGGGGGCGGGCATTCAGTACTTC
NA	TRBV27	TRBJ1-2	CASSPTNYGYTF	TGTGCCAGCAGTCCCACTAACTATGGCTACACCTTC
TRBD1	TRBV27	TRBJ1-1	CASSFSTGGAEAFF	TGTGCCAGCAGTTTTTCAACAGGGGGCGCTGAAGCTTTCTTT
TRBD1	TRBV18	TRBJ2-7	CASSLKTGGSHEQYF	TGTGCCAGCTCTCTTAAGACAGGGGGCTCTCACGAGCAGTACTTC
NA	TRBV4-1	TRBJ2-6	CASSRNGPGSGANVLTF	TGCGCCAGCAGCCGAAACGGCCCAGGCTCTGGGGCCAACGTCCTGACTTTC